This T cell receptor (beta chain) was identified in a study of cytotoxic CD8 clonotypes in ibrutinib-treated CLL. Some clones are missing from TCRdb's copy, which holds only in-frame ones; the method was immunoSEQ multiplex PCR. The repertoire has about 50,000 clones, around four fifths of them found once; the top ten carry roughly 20%. The length of the CDR3 is 14 residues. CDR1 and CDR2 (germline): WSHSY, SAAADI. V dropped 5 bases and J dropped 4; count of bases not matched to a gene: 4. Cryopreserved PBMCs provided about 2 micrograms of genomic DNA for the TCR beta libraries. The rearrangement links TRBV10-2 to TRBJ2-2; 7 nucleotides line up with TRBD1. This TCR was recovered from a human donor with chronic lymphocytic leukemia. The specimen comprised PBMCs, sampled after 24 months of ibrutinib treatment. The CDR3 here is CASSISGGTGELFF. The DNA for the CDR3 is TGCGCCAGCAGTATTTCAGGGGGCACCGGGGAGCTGTTTTTT.